This T cell receptor beta chain was recorded in a study of pediatric ulcerative colitis. During colonoscopy, one to two rectal pinch biopsies were collected. This CDR3 comprises 13 residues. Germline-derived CDR1 and CDR2 are SSHAT and FNYEAQ (reference sequence). Here immunoSEQ multiplex PCR was the method, and the copy in TCRdb shows in-frame clones only, minus some. The sample yields about 16,000 clones, 70% to 80% seen once. Concerning this clone itself: At one of its ends the junction is not consistent with the germline gene, which may arise from a read error.

The V gene is TRBV7-7, the J gene TRBJ2-1; D remains ambiguous. This clonotype was obtained from a boy younger than 18 who was a control in a study of pediatric ulcerative colitis. The sequencing sample was made of gut tissue. The CDR3 DNA is TGTGCTAGCAGCTTACGCCCCCTCAATGAGCAGTTCTTC. Its protein product is CASSLRPLNEQFF.